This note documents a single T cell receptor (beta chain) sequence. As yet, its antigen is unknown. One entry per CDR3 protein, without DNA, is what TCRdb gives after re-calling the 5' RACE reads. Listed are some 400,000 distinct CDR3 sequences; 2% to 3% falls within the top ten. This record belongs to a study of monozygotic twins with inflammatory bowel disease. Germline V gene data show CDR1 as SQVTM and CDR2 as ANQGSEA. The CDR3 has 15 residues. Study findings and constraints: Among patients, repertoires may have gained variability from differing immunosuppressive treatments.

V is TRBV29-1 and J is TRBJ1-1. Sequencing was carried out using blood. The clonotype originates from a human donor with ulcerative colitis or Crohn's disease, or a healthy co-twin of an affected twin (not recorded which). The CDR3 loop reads CSVRFRHHMNTEAFF.